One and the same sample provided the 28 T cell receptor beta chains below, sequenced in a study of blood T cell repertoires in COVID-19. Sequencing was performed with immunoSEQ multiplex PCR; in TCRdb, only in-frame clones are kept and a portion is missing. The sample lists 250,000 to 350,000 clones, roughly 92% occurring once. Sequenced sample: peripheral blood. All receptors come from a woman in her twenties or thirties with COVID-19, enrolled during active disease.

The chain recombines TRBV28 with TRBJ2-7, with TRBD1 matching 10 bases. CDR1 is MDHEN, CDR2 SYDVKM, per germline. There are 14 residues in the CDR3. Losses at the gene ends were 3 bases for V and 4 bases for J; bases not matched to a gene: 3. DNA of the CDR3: TGTGCCAGCAGTTTTCTGGGACAGGGGTACGAGCAGTACTTC. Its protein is CASSFLGQGYEQYF.

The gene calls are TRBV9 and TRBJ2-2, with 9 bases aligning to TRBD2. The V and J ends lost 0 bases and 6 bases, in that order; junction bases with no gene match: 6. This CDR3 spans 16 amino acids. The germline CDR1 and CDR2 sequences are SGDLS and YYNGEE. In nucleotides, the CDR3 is TGTGCCAGCAGCGTAGTGGCGGGAGGGCCGGCCGGGGAGCTGTTTTTT. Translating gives CASSVVAGGPAGELFF.

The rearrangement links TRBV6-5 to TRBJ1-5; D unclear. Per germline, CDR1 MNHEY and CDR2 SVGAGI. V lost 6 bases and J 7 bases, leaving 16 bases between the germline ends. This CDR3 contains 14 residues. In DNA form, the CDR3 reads TGTGCCAGCAGCCGAGGACGGGGAATGCAGCCCCAGCATTTT. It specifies CASSRGRGMQPQHF.

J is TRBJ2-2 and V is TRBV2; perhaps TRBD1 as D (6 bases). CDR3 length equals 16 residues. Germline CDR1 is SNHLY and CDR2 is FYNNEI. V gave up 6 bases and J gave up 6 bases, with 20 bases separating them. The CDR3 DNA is TGTGCCAGCAGCCAAACAGGGTCCTCAACCCCCGGGGAGCTGTTTTTT. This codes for CASSQTGSSTPGELFF.

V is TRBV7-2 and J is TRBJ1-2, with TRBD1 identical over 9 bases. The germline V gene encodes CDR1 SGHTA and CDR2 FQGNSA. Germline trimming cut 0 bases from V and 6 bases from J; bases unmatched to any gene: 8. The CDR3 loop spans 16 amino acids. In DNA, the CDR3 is TGTGCCAGCAGCTTAGCTTCACCCGGGACAGGGAATGGCTACACCTTC. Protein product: CASSLASPGTGNGYTF.

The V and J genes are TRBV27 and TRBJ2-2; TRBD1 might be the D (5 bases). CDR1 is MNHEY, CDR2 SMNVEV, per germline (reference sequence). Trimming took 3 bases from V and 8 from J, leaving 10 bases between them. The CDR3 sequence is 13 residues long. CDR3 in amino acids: CASSFRVFGELFF. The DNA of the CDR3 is TGTGCCAGCAGTTTCAGGGTATTTGGGGAGCTGTTTTTT.

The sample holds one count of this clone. The CDR3 coding sequence is TGTGCCAGTATGGGGACAGGGGACGGCACTGAAGCTTTCTTT. This codes for CASMGTGDGTEAFF. V is TRBV19 and J is TRBJ1-1, with 10 positions matching TRBD1. V dropped 7 bases and J dropped 4; count of bases not matched to a gene: 6. The V gene's germline CDR1 is LNHDA and CDR2 SQIVND (reference sequence). CDR3 length: 14 residues.

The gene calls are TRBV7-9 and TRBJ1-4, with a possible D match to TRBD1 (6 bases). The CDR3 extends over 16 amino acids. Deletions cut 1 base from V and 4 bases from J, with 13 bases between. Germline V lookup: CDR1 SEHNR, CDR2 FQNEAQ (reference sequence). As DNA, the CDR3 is TGTGCCAGCAGCTTAGGACAGGCAAACTATAATGAAAAACTGTTTTTT. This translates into CASSLGQANYNEKLFF.

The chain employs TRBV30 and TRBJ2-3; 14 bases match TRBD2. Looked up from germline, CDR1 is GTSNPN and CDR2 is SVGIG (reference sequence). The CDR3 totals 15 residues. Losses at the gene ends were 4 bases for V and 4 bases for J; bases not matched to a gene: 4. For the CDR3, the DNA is TGTGCCTGGAATCCGGGACTAGCGGGAGCAGATACGCAGTATTTT. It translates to CAWNPGLAGADTQYF.

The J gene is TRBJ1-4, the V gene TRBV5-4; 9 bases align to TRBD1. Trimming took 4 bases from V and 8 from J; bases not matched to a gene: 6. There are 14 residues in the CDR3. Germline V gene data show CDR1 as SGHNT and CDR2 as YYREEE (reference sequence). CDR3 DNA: TGTGCCAGCAGCCCGGGACAGGGTCGGGAAAAACTGTTTTTT. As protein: CASSPGQGREKLFF.

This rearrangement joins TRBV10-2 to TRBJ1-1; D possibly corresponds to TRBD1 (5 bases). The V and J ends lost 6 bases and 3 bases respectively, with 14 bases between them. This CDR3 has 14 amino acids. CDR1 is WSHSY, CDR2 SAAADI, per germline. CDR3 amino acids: CASRSGREDTEAFF. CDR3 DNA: TGCGCCAGCAGGTCAGGGCGGGAGGACACTGAAGCTTTCTTT.

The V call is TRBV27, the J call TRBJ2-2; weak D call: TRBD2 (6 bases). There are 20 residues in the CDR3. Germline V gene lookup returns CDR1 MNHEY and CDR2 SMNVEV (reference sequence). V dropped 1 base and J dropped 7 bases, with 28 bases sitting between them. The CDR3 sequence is CASSLFGGGYQNSPGGELFF. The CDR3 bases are TGTGCCAGCAGTTTATTTGGTGGAGGGTACCAAAACTCCCCTGGCGGGGAGCTGTTTTTT.

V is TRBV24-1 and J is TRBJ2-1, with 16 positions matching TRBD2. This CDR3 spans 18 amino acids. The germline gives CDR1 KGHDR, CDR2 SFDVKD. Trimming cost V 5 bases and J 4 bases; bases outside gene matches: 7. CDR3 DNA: TGTGCCACCAGTGTGGGGACTAGCGGGAGGGTTCGGTACAATGAGCAGTTCTTC. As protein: CATSVGTSGRVRYNEQFF.

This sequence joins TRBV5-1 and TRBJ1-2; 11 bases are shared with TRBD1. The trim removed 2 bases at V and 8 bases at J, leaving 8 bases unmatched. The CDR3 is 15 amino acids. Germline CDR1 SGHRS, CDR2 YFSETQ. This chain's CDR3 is CASSFRSGTGGGYTF. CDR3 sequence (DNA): TGCGCCAGCAGCTTCCGTTCCGGGACAGGGGGAGGCTACACCTTC.

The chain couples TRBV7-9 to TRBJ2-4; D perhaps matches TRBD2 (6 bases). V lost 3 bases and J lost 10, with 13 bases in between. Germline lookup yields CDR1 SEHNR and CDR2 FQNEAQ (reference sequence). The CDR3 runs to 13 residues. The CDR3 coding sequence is TGTGCCAGCAGCTTGGGGGAGGTAGGGATTCAGTACTTC. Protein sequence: CASSLGEVGIQYF.

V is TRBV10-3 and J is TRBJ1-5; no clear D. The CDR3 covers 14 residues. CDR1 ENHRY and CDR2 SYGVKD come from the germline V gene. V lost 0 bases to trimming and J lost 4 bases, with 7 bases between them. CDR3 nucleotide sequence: TGTGCCATCAGTGAGTCACGGGGAAATCAGCCCCAGCATTTT. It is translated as CAISESRGNQPQHF.

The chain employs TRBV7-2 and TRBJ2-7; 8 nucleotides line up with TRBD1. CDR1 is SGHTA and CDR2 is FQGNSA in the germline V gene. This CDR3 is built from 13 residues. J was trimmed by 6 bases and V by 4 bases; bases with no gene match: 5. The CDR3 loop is CASSYRTGPEQYF. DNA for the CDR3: TGTGCCAGCAGCTACCGGACAGGGCCCGAGCAGTACTTC.

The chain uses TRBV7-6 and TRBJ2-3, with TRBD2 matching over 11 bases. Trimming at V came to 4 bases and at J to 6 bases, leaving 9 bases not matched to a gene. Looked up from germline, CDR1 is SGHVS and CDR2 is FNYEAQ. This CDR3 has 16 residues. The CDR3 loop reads CASSSLAGGLVDTQYF. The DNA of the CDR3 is TGTGCCAGCAGCTCATTAGCGGGAGGGCTCGTGGATACGCAGTATTTT.

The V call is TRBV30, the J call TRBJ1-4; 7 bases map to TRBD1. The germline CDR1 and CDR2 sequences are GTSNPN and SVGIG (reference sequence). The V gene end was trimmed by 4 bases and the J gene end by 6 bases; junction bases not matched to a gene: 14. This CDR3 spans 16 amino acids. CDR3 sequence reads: CAWTARQGSFYEKLFF. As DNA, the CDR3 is TGTGCCTGGACCGCCAGACAGGGCTCGTTCTATGAAAAACTGTTTTTT.

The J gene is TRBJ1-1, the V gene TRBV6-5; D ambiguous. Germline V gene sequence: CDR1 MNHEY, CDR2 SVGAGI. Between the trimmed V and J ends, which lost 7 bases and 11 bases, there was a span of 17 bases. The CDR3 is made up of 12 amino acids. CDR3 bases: TGTGCCAGCATGATCGGGTACGCTTGGGCTTTCTTT. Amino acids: CASMIGYAWAFF.

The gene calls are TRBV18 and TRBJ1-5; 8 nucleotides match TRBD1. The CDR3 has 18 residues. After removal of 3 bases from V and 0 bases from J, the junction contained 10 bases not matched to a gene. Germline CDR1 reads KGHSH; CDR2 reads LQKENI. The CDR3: CASSPRSKTGDSNQPQHF. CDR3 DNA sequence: TGTGCCAGCTCACCGAGATCTAAGACAGGGGATAGCAATCAGCCCCAGCATTTT.

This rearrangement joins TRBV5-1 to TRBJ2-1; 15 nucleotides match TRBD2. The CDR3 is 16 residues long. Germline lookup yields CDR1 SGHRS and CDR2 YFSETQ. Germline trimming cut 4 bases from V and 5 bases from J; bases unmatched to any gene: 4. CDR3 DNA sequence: TGCGCCAGCAGCCCAGGACTAGCGGGAGGGCACAATGAGCAGTTCTTC. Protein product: CASSPGLAGGHNEQFF. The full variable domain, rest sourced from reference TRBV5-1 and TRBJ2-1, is KAGVTQTPRYLIKTRGQQVTLSCSPISGHRSVSWYQQTPGQGLQFLFEYFSETQRNKGNFPGRFSGRQFSNSRSEMNVSTLELGDSALYLCASSPGLAGGHNEQFFGPGTRLTVL.

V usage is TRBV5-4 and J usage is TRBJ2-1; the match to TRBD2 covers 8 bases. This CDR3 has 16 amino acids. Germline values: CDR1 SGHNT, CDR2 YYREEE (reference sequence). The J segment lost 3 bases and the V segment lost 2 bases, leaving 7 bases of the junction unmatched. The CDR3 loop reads CASSFRSGRNYNEQFF. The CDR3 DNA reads TGTGCCAGCAGCTTCAGAAGCGGGAGAAACTACAATGAGCAGTTCTTC.

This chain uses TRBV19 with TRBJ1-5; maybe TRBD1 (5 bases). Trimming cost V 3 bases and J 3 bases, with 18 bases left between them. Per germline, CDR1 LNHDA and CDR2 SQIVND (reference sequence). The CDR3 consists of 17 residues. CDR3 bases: TGTGCCAGTAGTATTTTAGGGGATTCCAGAAACAATCAGCCCCAGCATTTT. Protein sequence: CASSILGDSRNNQPQHF.

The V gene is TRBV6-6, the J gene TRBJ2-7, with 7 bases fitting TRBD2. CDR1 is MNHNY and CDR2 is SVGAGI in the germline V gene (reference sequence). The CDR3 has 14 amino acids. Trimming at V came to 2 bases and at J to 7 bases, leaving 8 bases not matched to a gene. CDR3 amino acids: CASSYREGFGEQYF. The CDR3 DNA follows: TGTGCCAGCAGTTACAGGGAGGGGTTTGGGGAGCAGTACTTC.

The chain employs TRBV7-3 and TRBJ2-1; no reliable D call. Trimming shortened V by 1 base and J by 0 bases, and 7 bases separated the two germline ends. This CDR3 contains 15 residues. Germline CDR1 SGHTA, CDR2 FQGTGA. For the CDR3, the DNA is TGTGCCAGCAGCTTAAGTAAGAGCTCCTACAATGAGCAGTTCTTC. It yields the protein CASSLSKSSYNEQFF.

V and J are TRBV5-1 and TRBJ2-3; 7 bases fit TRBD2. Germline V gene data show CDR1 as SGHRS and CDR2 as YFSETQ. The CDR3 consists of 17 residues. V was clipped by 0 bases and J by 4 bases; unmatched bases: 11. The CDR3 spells CASSLGVAGARADTQYF. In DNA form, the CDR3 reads TGCGCCAGCAGCTTGGGGGTGGCGGGAGCTCGAGCAGATACGCAGTATTTT.

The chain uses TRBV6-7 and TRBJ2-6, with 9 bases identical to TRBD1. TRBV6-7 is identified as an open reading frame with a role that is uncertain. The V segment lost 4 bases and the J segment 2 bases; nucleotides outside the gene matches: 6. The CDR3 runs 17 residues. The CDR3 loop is CASSSGQGRAGANVLTF. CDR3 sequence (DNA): TGTGCCAGCAGTTCCGGACAGGGGAGGGCTGGGGCCAACGTCCTGACTTTC.